These 3 T cell receptor beta chains came from one sample sequenced in a study of T cells in Graves' hyperthyroidism and ophthalmopathy. Amplified TCR beta CDR3 regions derived from RNA transcripts. TCR CDR3 underwent first-round RT-PCR with the HTBI primer set. MiXCR, applied by TCRdb to the multiplex PCR reads, yields one record per CDR3 protein. This sample has 450,000 to 650,000 distinct CDR3 sequences; around 14% occur once, and the top ten carry around 7%. Sequencing used blood. The receptors stem from a woman under 30 with Graves' ophthalmopathy.

Comments on this clonotype: This could be a read error, since a much larger clone is one nucleotide away. The chain uses TRBV6-4 and TRBJ2-1; 14 bases map to TRBD2. The germline V gene encodes CDR1 MRHNA and CDR2 SNTAGT. CDR3 length: 15 amino acids. V was clipped by 6 bases and J by 9 bases; unmatched bases: 7. The CDR3 sequence is CASSTGLAGGGEQFF. The DNA for the CDR3 is TGTGCCAGCAGCACCGGACTAGCGGGAGGCGGTGAGCAGTTCTTC.

This clonotype has at least ten counts. The V and J genes are TRBV2 and TRBJ1-1; TRBD1 agrees at 8 bases. The junction had 17 bases not matched to a gene; V was cut back by 5 bases and J by 3 bases. This CDR3 has 18 residues. Germline loops: CDR1 SNHLY, CDR2 FYNNEI. The CDR3 DNA sequence: TGTGCCAGCAGTATGACAGGGGTCCCTATCCCCCCGCACACTGAAGCTTTCTTT. Amino acids: CASSMTGVPIPPHTEAFF.

This clonotype was picked up a small number of times. The chain uses TRBV25-1 and TRBJ2-7; a possible D gene is TRBD1 (6 bases). The length of the CDR3 is 15 residues. CDR1 and CDR2 from the germline V gene are MGHDK and SYGVNS. Trimming took 3 bases from V and 0 from J, leaving 12 bases between them. Here the CDR3 reads CASSDPGTLSYEQYF. CDR3 bases: TGTGCCAGCAGTGATCCCGGGACACTCTCCTACGAGCAGTACTTC.